A single sample is the source of the 30 T cell receptor beta chains below, sequenced in a study of OX40 agonist ivuxolimab in advanced cancers. Method: immunoSEQ multiplex PCR; TCRdb's copy keeps in-frame clones and lacks some. The table has approximately 70,000 clones, roughly 80% seen once. The source material was CD4+ or CD8+ T cells sorted from blood, sampled in a trial of the OX40 agonist ivuxolimab. The receptors derive from an adult with an advanced solid tumor such as melanoma, head and neck, liver or kidney cancer.

The chain employs TRBV6-1 and TRBJ1-2; TRBD1 matches at 8 bases. Unmatched junction bases numbered 15, after V lost 3 bases and J lost 6 bases. The CDR3 loop spans 17 amino acids. Germline V gene data show CDR1 as MNHNS and CDR2 as SASEGT. CDR3 nucleotide sequence: TGTGCCAGCAGTGATACCGGGACAGGAAGAGCCGGGCATGGCTACACCTTC. Encoded protein: CASSDTGTGRAGHGYTF.

J is TRBJ2-5 and V is TRBV28; D is tentatively TRBD1 or TRBD2 (5 bases each). The CDR3 is made up of 15 amino acids. Trimming took off 3 bases at V and 3 bases at J, with 14 bases between the two ends. Germline CDR1 is MDHEN and CDR2 is SYDVKM. The DNA of the CDR3 is TGTGCCAGCAGTTTTGTCCGGGACCTAAAAGAGACCCAGTACTTC. Translation gives CASSFVRDLKETQYF.

The V and J genes are TRBV4-2 and TRBJ1-2; tentatively, D is TRBD1 (6 bases). Germline loops: CDR1 LGHNA, CDR2 YNFKEQ. This CDR3 region has 16 residues. V was cut by 4 bases and J by 4 bases, with 19 bases left in between. CDR3 in DNA: TGTGCCAGCAGCCCCGGCCTCGGGGGGCAAAGCTATGGCTACACCTTC. Residues: CASSPGLGGQSYGYTF.

CDR3 bases: TGTGCCAGCAGCTTAGGGACCCGGGCCGCTAACGAGCAGTACTTC. It yields the protein CASSLGTRAANEQYF. The chain couples TRBV13 to TRBJ2-7; the D is unclear. This CDR3 region has 15 residues. Trimming took off 0 bases at V and 5 bases at J, with 14 bases between the two ends. CDR1 is PRHDT, CDR2 FYEKMQ, per germline (reference sequence). Drawing the rest from reference TRBV13 and TRBJ2-7, the complete variable domain is AAGVIQSPRHLIKEKRETATLKCYPIPRHDTVYWYQQGPGQDPQFLISFYEKMQSDKGSIPDRFSAQQFSDYHSELNMSSLELGDSALYFCASSLGTRAANEQYFGPGTRLTVT.

The chain carries TRBV9 and TRBJ1-3; D is ambiguous. V gave up 0 bases and J gave up 0 bases, with 10 bases separating them. The germline V gene encodes CDR1 SGDLS and CDR2 YYNGEE. The CDR3 loop spans 16 amino acids. For the CDR3, the DNA is TGTGCCAGCAGCGTAGGGCCAGGTTTCTCTGGAAACACCATATATTTT. This sequence encodes CASSVGPGFSGNTIYF.

This rearrangement joins TRBV19 to TRBJ2-7; TRBD1 or TRBD2 may be the D gene (5 bases each). This CDR3 spans 14 amino acids. From germline, CDR1 is LNHDA and CDR2 SQIVND (reference sequence). Trimming took off 6 bases at V and 0 bases at J, with 12 bases between the two ends. CDR3 DNA sequence: TGTGCCAGTAGATCTGTAGGGACCTCCTACGAGCAGTACTTC. Encoded protein: CASRSVGTSYEQYF.

The J gene is TRBJ2-2, the V gene TRBV11-1; D gene ambiguous. This CDR3 contains 14 residues. V lost 2 bases, J lost 3 bases, and 7 bases lay in between. Germline-derived CDR1 and CDR2 are SGHAT and FQDESV (reference sequence). The CDR3 here is CASSLRVYTGELFF. In DNA form, the CDR3 reads TGTGCCAGCAGCTTAAGGGTTTACACCGGGGAGCTGTTTTTT.

This chain connects TRBV10-2 to TRBJ2-3, with D perhaps matching TRBD2 (7 bases). The CDR3 consists of 15 residues. CDR1 is WSHSY and CDR2 is SAAADI in the germline V gene. The ends were cut back, 8 bases at V and 2 bases at J, with 17 bases in the middle. The CDR3 protein is CASLTRGGDTDTQYF. The CDR3 bases are TGCGCCAGCCTTACGAGGGGGGGGGACACAGATACGCAGTATTTT.

Details on this clone: The junction does not match germline at one end; this may be a read error. This chain connects TRBV27 to TRBJ2-1; D ambiguous. The CDR3 runs 16 residues. In germline, CDR1 is MNHEY, CDR2 SMNVEV (reference sequence). CDR3 residues: CASSLSRPVVYSEQFF. The CDR3 nucleotides are TGTGCCAGCAGTTTATCGAGGCCGGTGGTCTACAGTGAGCAGTTCTTC.

The genes are TRBV7-2 and TRBJ2-3; D may correspond to TRBD1 or TRBD2 (5 bases each). Deletions cut 2 bases from V and 1 base from J, with 13 bases between. CDR1 is SGHTA and CDR2 is FQGNSA in the germline V gene. The CDR3 is 16 amino acids. CDR3 DNA sequence: TGTGCCAGCAGCTTACGGCGTACGGGGCGCACAGATACGCAGTATTTT. Translation gives CASSLRRTGRTDTQYF.

This clone showed up just once. Other DNA sequences in this specimen translate into the identical CDR3. The chain has TRBV5-4 and TRBJ2-5; D gene unclear. The CDR3 contains 13 residues. Germline lookup yields CDR1 SGHNT and CDR2 YYREEE (reference sequence). With 4 bases removed from V and 0 bases from J, the gap between germline ends came to 7 bases. The CDR3 nucleotides read TGTGCCAGCAGCCCTCGTTACCAAGAGACCCAGTACTTC. Amino acids: CASSPRYQETQYF.

The chain combines TRBV28 with TRBJ1-2; no clear D. Trimming took 10 bases from V and 4 from J, leaving 10 bases between them. The CDR3 sequence is 11 residues long. Germline-derived CDR1 and CDR2 are MDHEN and SYDVKM. The CDR3 sequence is CATGLIYGYTF. For the CDR3, the DNA is TGTGCCACCGGGTTGATCTATGGCTACACCTTC.

In its sample, this clone was seen many times. At one boundary the junction diverges from the germline segment, which might be a read error. This chain connects TRBV5-6 to TRBJ1-1, with a possible D match to TRBD1 (6 bases). The length of the CDR3 is 13 residues. The V gene's germline CDR1 is SGHDT and CDR2 YYEEEE. The CDR3 reads CASSAPTGSEAFF. As DNA, the CDR3 is TGTGCCAGCAGCGCACCGACAGGCTCTGAGGCTTTCTTT.

V usage is TRBV19 and J usage is TRBJ1-2, with 10 bases identical to TRBD1. Trimming at V came to 6 bases and at J to 8 bases, leaving 9 bases not matched to a gene. Germline CDR1 reads LNHDA; CDR2 reads SQIVND (reference sequence). CDR3 length equals 14 residues. CDR3 region: CASSLRDRGGGYTF. The CDR3 DNA reads TGTGCCAGTAGCCTCCGGGACAGGGGAGGAGGCTACACCTTC.

The chain carries TRBV19 and TRBJ1-2, with D unclear. CDR1 and CDR2 from the germline V gene are LNHDA and SQIVND (reference sequence). The V end was cut by 1 base, the J end by 9 bases, with 12 bases between. The CDR3 is made up of 13 amino acids. CDR3 DNA: TGTGCCAGTAGTATAGTTGGGGAGTCGCGCTACACCTTC. It specifies CASSIVGESRYTF.

The chain couples TRBV5-1 to TRBJ1-3; maybe TRBD1 (5 bases). The CDR3 contains 15 residues. The V end lost 0 bases, the J end lost 0 bases, and 7 bases lay between the germline ends. Germline CDR1 reads SGHRS; CDR2 reads YFSETQ. This CDR3 reads CASSLDGASGNTIYF. CDR3 nucleotide sequence: TGCGCCAGCAGCTTGGATGGGGCCTCTGGAAACACCATATATTTT. Variable domain in full (rest from reference TRBV5-1 and TRBJ1-3): KAGVTQTPRYLIKTRGQQVTLSCSPISGHRSVSWYQQTPGQGLQFLFEYFSETQRNKGNFPGRFSGRQFSNSRSEMNVSTLELGDSALYLCASSLDGASGNTIYFGEGSWLTVV.

The genes are TRBV10-3 and TRBJ1-1; 8 nucleotides match TRBD1. V trimming: 10 bases; J trimming: 0 bases; junction bases outside the gene matches: 4. CDR1 is ENHRY, CDR2 SYGVKD, per germline. The CDR3 is 13 amino acids. DNA of the CDR3: TGTGCCACAGGACAGGGAATGAACACTGAAGCTTTCTTT. Translated, it gives CATGQGMNTEAFF.

The V call is TRBV5-1, the J call TRBJ2-1; D is uncertain. This CDR3 region has 14 residues. Germline-derived CDR1 and CDR2 are SGHRS and YFSETQ. Trimming shortened V by 0 bases and J by 6 bases, and 10 bases separated the two germline ends. Here the CDR3 DNA reads TGCGCCAGCAGCTTGGTAGTAGCCGGCAATGAGCAGTTCTTC. Its protein product is CASSLVVAGNEQFF.

The chain recombines TRBV5-1 with TRBJ2-1; D unresolved. The germline gives CDR1 SGHRS, CDR2 YFSETQ. The CDR3 runs to 14 residues. V was trimmed by 0 bases and J by 0 bases, leaving 4 bases between them. The CDR3 protein is CASSLAGSYNEQFF. For the CDR3, the DNA is TGCGCCAGCAGCTTGGCCGGCTCCTACAATGAGCAGTTCTTC.

The chain carries TRBV18 and TRBJ2-5; tentative D call: TRBD1 (6 bases). The ends were cut back, 4 bases at V and 3 bases at J, with 12 bases in the middle. From germline, CDR1 is KGHSH and CDR2 LQKENI. CDR3 length: 14 residues. As DNA, the CDR3 is TGTGCCAGCTCACTCAGAGCAGGGGAAGAGACCCAGTACTTC. It encodes CASSLRAGEETQYF.

The chain couples TRBV5-4 to TRBJ2-1; 9 bases fit TRBD2. Germline CDR1 SGHNT, CDR2 YYREEE (reference sequence). The V segment lost 0 bases and the J segment 5 bases; nucleotides outside the gene matches: 9. This CDR3 comprises 17 residues. CDR3 loop: CASSLAGLGGGDNEQFF. The CDR3 nucleotides read TGTGCCAGCAGCTTGGCCGGTCTGGGCGGGGGGGACAATGAGCAGTTCTTC.

This clone appeared a single time. The rearrangement links TRBV14 to TRBJ2-3, with a possible D match to TRBD2 (6 bases). Trimming stripped 3 bases from V and 2 bases from J, with 15 bases between. The CDR3 runs 16 residues. CDR1 and CDR2 from the germline V gene are SGHDN and FVKESK. CDR3 nucleotide sequence: TGTGCCAGCAGCCAGGAACGGGGGAGGATCACAGATACGCAGTATTTT. The encoded protein is CASSQERGRITDTQYF.

J is TRBJ1-2 and V is TRBV5-4, with a possible D match to TRBD1 (5 bases). Trimming removed 4 bases at V and 0 bases at J, with 13 bases between. The CDR3 is made up of 15 amino acids. Germline loops: CDR1 SGHNT, CDR2 YYREEE (reference sequence). This chain's CDR3 is CASSRAQTANYGYTF. In DNA form, the CDR3 reads TGTGCCAGCAGCCGGGCCCAGACAGCTAACTATGGCTACACCTTC.

This sequence joins TRBV15 and TRBJ1-5; D call uncertain. CDR1 is LNHNV and CDR2 is YYDKDF in the germline V gene (reference sequence). Trimming took 5 bases from V and 0 from J, leaving 5 bases between them. The CDR3 consists of 13 residues. The CDR3 is CATSAYSNQPQHF. CDR3 sequence (DNA): TGTGCCACCAGCGCGTATAGCAATCAGCCCCAGCATTTT.

The V gene is TRBV28, the J gene TRBJ1-2, with TRBD1 as a possible D gene (5 bases). CDR3 length equals 13 residues. The V end was cut by 2 bases, the J end by 14 bases, with 18 bases between. Germline lookup yields CDR1 MDHEN and CDR2 SYDVKM. For the CDR3, the DNA is TGTGCCAGCAGTTTAAGCCTGGGGGGTTGGTGGACCTTC. Translation gives CASSLSLGGWWTF.

This rearrangement joins TRBV29-1 to TRBJ2-4; D gene unclear. Germline CDR1 is SQVTM and CDR2 is ANQGSEA. The germline V and J ends were trimmed by 6 bases and 0 bases, with 18 bases remaining between them. CDR3 size: 16 residues. CDR3 coding DNA: TGCAGCGTCGCTGGTCGTGGGAAACTAGCCAAAAACATTCAGTACTTC. Translation: CSVAGRGKLAKNIQYF.

The rearrangement uses TRBV6-1 and TRBJ2-7; 9 bases agree with TRBD1. J gave up 2 bases and V 6 bases, and 2 bases lay outside the gene matches. The CDR3 has 13 amino acids. Germline assignment: CDR1 MNHNS and CDR2 SASEGT. The CDR3 DNA is TGTGCCAGCAGGGACAGGGGACCCTACGAGCAGTACTTC. Residues: CASRDRGPYEQYF.

The gene calls are TRBV18 and TRBJ1-4; a possible D gene is TRBD1 (6 bases). Germline V gives CDR1 KGHSH, CDR2 LQKENI. V shed 4 bases and J shed 2 bases, with 11 bases lying between them. CDR3 length: 15 amino acids. CDR3 coding DNA: TGTGCCAGCTCACTTACAGGGAGCACTAATGAAAAACTGTTTTTT. It translates to CASSLTGSTNEKLFF.

The gene calls are TRBV27 and TRBJ2-7; the D gene could be TRBD1 or TRBD2 (6 bases each). The CDR3 extends over 16 amino acids. The germline gives CDR1 MNHEY, CDR2 SMNVEV (reference sequence). Trimming removed 5 bases at V and 4 bases at J, with 21 bases between. This CDR3 reads CASSKKSSGAPYEQYF. The CDR3 DNA sequence: TGTGCCAGCAGTAAGAAATCGTCGGGGGCCCCATACGAGCAGTACTTC.

There are a few counts of this clone. The genes are TRBV6-1 and TRBJ2-7; D is unclear. The V end was cut by 7 bases, the J end by 3 bases, with 13 bases between. The CDR3 runs 13 residues. Germline CDR1 and CDR2: MNHNS and SASEGT. This chain's CDR3 is CASTPYGYYEQYF. In nucleotides, the CDR3 is TGTGCCAGCACCCCCTACGGCTACTACGAGCAGTACTTC.